This T cell receptor beta chain was documented in a study of control samples from healthy donors and cancer patients. The CDR3 runs 17 residues. Germline assignment: CDR1 SGHAT and CDR2 FQDESV (reference sequence). Between the trimmed V and J ends, which lost 0 bases and 4 bases, there was a span of 19 bases. TCRdb's table, derived via immunoSEQ multiplex PCR, lists solely in-frame clones and lacks some. The sample consists of approximately 20,000 clones, roughly 80% of them appearing once. The chain joins TRBV11-1 to TRBJ2-7; possible D gene TRBD1, 6 bases. Sequencing was performed on PBMCs. The clonotype originates from a man aged 60 to 75 with colorectal cancer. The CDR3 here is CASSLASGTITLYEQYF. In DNA form, the CDR3 reads TGTGCCAGCAGCTTAGCGTCTGGGACAATTACCCTGTACGAGCAGTACTTC.